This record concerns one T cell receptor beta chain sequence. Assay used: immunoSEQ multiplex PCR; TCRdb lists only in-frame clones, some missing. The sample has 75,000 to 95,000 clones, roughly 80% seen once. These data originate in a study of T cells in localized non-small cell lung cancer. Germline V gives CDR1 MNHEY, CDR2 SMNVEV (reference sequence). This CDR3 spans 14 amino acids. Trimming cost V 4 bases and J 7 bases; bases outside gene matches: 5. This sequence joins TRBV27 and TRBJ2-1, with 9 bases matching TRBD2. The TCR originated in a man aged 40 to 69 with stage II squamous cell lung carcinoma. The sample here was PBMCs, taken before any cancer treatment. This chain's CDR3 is CASSSVAGVNEQFF. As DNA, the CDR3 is TGTGCCAGCAGTTCAGTAGCGGGGGTTAATGAGCAGTTCTTC.